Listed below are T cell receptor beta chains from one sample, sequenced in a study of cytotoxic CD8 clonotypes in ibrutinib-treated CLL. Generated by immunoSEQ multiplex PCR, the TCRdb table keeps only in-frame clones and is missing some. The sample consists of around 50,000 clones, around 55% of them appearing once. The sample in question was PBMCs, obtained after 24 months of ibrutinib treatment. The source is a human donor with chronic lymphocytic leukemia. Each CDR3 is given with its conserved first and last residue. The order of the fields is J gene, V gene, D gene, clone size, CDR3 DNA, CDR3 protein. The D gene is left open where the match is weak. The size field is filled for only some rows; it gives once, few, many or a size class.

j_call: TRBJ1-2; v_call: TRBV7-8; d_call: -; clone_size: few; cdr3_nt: TGTGCCAGCAGCTTAGGATCTCTCATCGGTGGCTACACCTTC; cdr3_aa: CASSLGSLIGGYTF
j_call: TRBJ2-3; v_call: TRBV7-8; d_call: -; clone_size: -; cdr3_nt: TGTGCCAGCAGCTTAATAGGGGACCCGGGGGATACGCAGTATTTT; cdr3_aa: CASSLIGDPGDTQYF
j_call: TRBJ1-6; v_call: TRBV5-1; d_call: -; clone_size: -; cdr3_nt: TGCGCCAGCAGCTTGATGTCAAGCGGTTCACCCCTCCACTTT; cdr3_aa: CASSLMSSGSPLHF
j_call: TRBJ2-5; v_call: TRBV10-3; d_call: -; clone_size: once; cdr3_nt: TGTGCCATCAGTGAGTCGCAGGGGGGGCGTCGGGAGACCCAGTACTTC; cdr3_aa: CAISESQGGRRETQYF
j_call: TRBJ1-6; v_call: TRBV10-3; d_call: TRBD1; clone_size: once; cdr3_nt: TGTGCCATCGGCTCCGGGACAGGGGCCCATGGTTCACCCCTCCACTTT; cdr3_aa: CAIGSGTGAHGSPLHF
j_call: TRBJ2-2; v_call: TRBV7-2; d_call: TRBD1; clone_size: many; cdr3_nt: TGTGCCAGCGACAGGGGGTATCGCACCGGGGAGCTGTTTTTT; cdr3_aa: CASDRGYRTGELFF
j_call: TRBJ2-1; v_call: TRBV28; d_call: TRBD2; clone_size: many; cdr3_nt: TGTGCCAGCAGTTTAGGGAGGACTAGCGGGGGGGCGGATGAGCAGTTCTTC; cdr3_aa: CASSLGRTSGGADEQFF
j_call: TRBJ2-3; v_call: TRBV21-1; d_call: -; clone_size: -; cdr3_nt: TGTGCCAGCAGCAGAAAAAATACGCAGTATTTT; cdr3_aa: CASSRKNTQYF
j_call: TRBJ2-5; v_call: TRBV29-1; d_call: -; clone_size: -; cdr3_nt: TGCAGCGTTGAACGTGGAAAAGAGACCCAGTACTTC; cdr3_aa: CSVERGKETQYF
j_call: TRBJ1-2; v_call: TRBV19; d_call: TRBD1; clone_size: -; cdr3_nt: TGTGCCAGTACCATTACCGGACAGGGGGCGAACTATGGCTACACCTTC; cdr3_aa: CASTITGQGANYGYTF
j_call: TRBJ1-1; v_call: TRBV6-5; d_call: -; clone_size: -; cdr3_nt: TGTGCCAGCACCTCCGAAGGGGCTGAAGCTTTCTTT; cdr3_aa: CASTSEGAEAFF
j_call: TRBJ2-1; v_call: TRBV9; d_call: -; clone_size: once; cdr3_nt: TGTGCCAGCAGCCCTCACAATGAGCAGTTCTTC; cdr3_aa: CASSPHNEQFF
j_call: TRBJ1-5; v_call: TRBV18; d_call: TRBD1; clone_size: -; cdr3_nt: TGTGCCAGCTCACAAGGCCGGACAGGTCAAAATAGCAATCAGCCCCAGCATTTT; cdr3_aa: CASSQGRTGQNSNQPQHF
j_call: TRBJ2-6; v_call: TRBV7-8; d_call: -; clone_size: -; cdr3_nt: TGTGCCAGCAGCTTAACTCACCAATCTGGGGCCAACGTCCTGACTTTC; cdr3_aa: CASSLTHQSGANVLTF
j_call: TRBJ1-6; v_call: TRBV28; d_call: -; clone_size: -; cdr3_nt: TGTGCCAGCAGTTTGTATGGGGGTCCAAGGTCACCCCTCCACTTT; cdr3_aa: CASSLYGGPRSPLHF
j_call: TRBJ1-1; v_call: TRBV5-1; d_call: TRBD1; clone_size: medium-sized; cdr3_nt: TGCGCCAGCAGCTCCCCGGACAGGGGTAACACTGAAGCTTTCTTT; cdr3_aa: CASSSPDRGNTEAFF
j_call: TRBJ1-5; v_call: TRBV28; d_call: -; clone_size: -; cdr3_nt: TGTGCCAGCAGTTTAGGATCAGGGATGCCGCCCCAGCATTTT; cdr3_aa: CASSLGSGMPPQHF
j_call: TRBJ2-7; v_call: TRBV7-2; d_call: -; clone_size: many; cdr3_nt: TGTGCCAGCAGCCCGGGCTACGAGCAGTACTTC; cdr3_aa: CASSPGYEQYF
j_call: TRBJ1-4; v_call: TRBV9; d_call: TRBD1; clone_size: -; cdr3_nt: TGTGCCAGCAGCCCCTCGTCCCGGGACAGGGGACAACTGTTTTTT; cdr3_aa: CASSPSSRDRGQLFF
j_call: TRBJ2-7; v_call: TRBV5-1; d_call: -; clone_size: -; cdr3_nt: TGCGCCAGCAGCTTGGCCCACAGGGCGCCCTACGAGCAGTACTTC; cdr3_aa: CASSLAHRAPYEQYF
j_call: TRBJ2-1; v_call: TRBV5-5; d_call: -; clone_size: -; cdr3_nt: TGTGCCAGCAGCTTGGAGGCGGTTAGTCGCAATGAGCAGTTCTTC; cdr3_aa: CASSLEAVSRNEQFF
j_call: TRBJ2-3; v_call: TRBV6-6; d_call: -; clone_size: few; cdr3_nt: TGTGCCAGCAGGGTAGCGTCAGATACGCAGTATTTT; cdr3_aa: CASRVASDTQYF
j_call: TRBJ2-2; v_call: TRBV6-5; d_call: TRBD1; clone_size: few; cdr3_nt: TGTGCCAGCACTACCGGGACAGGGGGTACCGGGGAGCTGTTTTTT; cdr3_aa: CASTTGTGGTGELFF
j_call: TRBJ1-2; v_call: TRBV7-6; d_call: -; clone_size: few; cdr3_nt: TGTGCCAGCAGCTTAGCGGGCCGTAACTATGGCTACACCTTC; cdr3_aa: CASSLAGRNYGYTF
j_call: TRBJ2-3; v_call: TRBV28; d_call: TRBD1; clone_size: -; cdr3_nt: TGTGCCAGCAGTTATAGACAGGGCCACACAGATACGCAGTATTTT; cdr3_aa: CASSYRQGHTDTQYF
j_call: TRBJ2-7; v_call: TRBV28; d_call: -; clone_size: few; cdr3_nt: TGTGCCAGCAGTTTAGGGTGGCAGTGGACCTACGAGCAGTACTTC; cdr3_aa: CASSLGWQWTYEQYF
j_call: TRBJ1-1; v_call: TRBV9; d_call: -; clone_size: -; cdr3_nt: TGTGCCAGCAGCGTATGGGGGATCACTGAAGCTTTCTTT; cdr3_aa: CASSVWGITEAFF
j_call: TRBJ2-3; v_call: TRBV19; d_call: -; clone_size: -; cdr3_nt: TGTGCCAGTAGTATAGATAGGTCTAACCCTAGCACAGATACGCAGTATTTT; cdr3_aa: CASSIDRSNPSTDTQYF
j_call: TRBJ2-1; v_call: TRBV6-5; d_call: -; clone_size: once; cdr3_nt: TGTGCCAGCAGCCCCGGGACCATCTACAATGAGCAGTTCTTC; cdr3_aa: CASSPGTIYNEQFF
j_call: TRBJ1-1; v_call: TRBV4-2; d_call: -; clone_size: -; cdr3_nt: TGTGCCAGCAGCCAAGACAGGGGTACAGCTTTCTTT; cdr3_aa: CASSQDRGTAFF
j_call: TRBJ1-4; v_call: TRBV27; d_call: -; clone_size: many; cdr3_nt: TGTGCCAGCAGTTTATTGGGTCAGGGAGACTCCGAAAAACTGTTTTTT; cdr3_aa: CASSLLGQGDSEKLFF
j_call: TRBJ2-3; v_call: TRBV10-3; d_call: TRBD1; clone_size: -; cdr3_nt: TGTGCCATCACCCGGACAGGGGACACCACAGATACGCAGTATTTT; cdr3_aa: CAITRTGDTTDTQYF
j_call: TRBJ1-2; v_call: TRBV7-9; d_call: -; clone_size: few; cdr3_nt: TGTGCCAGCAGCTTAGACGGGAATGGCTATGGCTACACCTTC; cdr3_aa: CASSLDGNGYGYTF
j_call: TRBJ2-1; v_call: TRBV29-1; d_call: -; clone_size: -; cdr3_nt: TGCAGCGGTAGAGTGGGGGGCTGGTCGAATGAGCAGTTCTTC; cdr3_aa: CSGRVGGWSNEQFF
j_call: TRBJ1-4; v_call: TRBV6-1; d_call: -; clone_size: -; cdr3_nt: TGTGCCAGCAGTGAAGCGGGGGGTCGGGGACGCCCTTTCTATGCAACTAATGAAAAACTGTTTTTT; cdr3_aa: CASSEAGGRGRPFYATNEKLFF
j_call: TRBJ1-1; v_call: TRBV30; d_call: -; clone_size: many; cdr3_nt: TGTGCCTGGAGTGTACAAACTGAAGCTTTCTTT; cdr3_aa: CAWSVQTEAFF
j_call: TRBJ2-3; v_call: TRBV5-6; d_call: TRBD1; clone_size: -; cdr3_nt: TGTGCCAGCAGCCCAGGGGGTTACACAGATACGCAGTATTTT; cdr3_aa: CASSPGGYTDTQYF
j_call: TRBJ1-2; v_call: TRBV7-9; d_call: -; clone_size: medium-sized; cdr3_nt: TGTGCCAGCAGCTTAGAGGGCTATGGCTACACCTTC; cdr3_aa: CASSLEGYGYTF
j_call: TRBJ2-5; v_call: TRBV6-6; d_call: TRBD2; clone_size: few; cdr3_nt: TGTGCCAGCAGGGCGGGCCCAGCGGGACTAGAGACCCAGTACTTC; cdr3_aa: CASRAGPAGLETQYF
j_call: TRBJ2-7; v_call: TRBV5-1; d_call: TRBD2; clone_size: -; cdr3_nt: TGCGCCAGCAGCCCCCGGACTAGCGGGAGCGAGCAGTACTTC; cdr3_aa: CASSPRTSGSEQYF
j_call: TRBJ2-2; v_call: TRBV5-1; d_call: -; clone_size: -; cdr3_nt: TGCGCCAGCAGCTTGGGGACAATCCGGGCCGGGGAGCTGTTTTTT; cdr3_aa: CASSLGTIRAGELFF
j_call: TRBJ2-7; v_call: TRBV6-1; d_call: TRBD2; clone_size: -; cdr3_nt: TGTGCCAGCAGTGATCCCGGACTAGCGGGCTACGAGCAGTACTTC; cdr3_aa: CASSDPGLAGYEQYF
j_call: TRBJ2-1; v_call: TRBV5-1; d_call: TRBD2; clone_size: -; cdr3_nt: TGCGCCAGCAGCTTGGCGGGGGGGTTCTACAATGAGCAGTTCTTC; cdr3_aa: CASSLAGGFYNEQFF
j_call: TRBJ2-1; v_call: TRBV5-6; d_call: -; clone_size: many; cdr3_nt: TGTGCCAGCAGCAGCTTCTATGAGCAGTTCTTC; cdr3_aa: CASSSFYEQFF
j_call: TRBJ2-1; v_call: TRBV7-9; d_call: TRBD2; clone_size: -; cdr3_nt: TGTGCCGCTAGCGGGAGGAGTAATGAGCAGTTCTTC; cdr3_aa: CAASGRSNEQFF
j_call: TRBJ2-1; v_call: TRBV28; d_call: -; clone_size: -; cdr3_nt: TGTGCCAGCAGTCACTACAGGGAAATCAATGAGCAGTTCTTC; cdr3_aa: CASSHYREINEQFF
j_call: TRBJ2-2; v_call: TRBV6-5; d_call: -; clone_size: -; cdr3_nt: TGTGCCAGCAAAGCGTCCAAGAACACCGGGGAGCTGTTTTTT; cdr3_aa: CASKASKNTGELFF
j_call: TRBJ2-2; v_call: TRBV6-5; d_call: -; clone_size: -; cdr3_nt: TGTGCCAGCAGTTACGTGGGAACCGGGGAGCTGTTTTTT; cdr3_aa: CASSYVGTGELFF
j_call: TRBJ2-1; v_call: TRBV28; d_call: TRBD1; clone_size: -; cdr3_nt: TGTGCCAGCAGTTCCCCGACAGGGATTGATCCCTACAATGAGCAGTTCTTC; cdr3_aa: CASSSPTGIDPYNEQFF
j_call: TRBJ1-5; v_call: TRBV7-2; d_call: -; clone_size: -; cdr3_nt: TGTGCCAGCAGCTTAGCGCATGGGGAGCCCCAGCATTTT; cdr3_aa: CASSLAHGEPQHF
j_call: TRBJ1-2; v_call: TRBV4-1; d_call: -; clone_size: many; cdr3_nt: TGCGCCAGCAACCAGAGGGAGGGTGGATATGGCTACACCTTC; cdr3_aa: CASNQREGGYGYTF
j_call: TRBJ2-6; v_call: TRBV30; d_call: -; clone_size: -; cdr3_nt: TGTGCCTGGAGCGCATCTGGGGCCAACGTCCTGACTTTC; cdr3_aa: CAWSASGANVLTF
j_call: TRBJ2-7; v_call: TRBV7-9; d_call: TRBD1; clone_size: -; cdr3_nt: TGTGCCAGCAGCTTAGAGGGACAGGGGGATGCGGGGGAGCAGTACTTC; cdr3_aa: CASSLEGQGDAGEQYF
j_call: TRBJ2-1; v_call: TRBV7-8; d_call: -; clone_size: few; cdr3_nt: TGTGCCAGCAGCTTAGTTCGTCTGACCTTCAATGAGCAGTTCTTC; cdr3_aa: CASSLVRLTFNEQFF